Only a few counts were recorded for the clone carrying this T cell receptor beta chain. TCRdb fed the RT-PCR reads into MiXCR, producing one record per CDR3 protein. The sample includes about 400,000 distinct CDR3 sequences, around 16% of them seen just once. This entry is derived from a study of patients and donors after allogeneic stem cell transplantation. Germline trimming cut 3 bases from V and 4 bases from J; bases unmatched to any gene: 5. Germline loops: CDR1 SGHRS, CDR2 YFSETQ. The CDR3 covers 15 residues. The chain employs TRBV5-1 and TRBJ2-1; 9 bases align to TRBD2. This sequence originates from a human donor who was either an allogeneic HSCT recipient or a stem cell or donor lymphocyte infusion donor (not recorded which). It is not recorded whose cells these are; they may come from a transplant donor. Sequencing was performed on blood, either unsorted or a sorted T cell fraction (not recorded which). The CDR3 protein is CASSSQAGGYNEQFF. Here the CDR3 DNA reads TGCGCCAGCAGCTCGCAAGCGGGGGGATACAATGAGCAGTTCTTC.